This TCR beta chain comes out of a study of regulatory T cells in long-lasting Graves disease. Arm-PCR of CDR3 regions and iRepertoire HTBI primers were used to build TCR beta libraries. TCRdb re-analysed the multiplex PCR reads in MiXCR, keeping a single row per CDR3 protein. The sample shows about 660,000 distinct CDR3 sequences, 30% of them seen only once. The CDR3 is 15 amino acids. In germline, CDR1 is LGHDT, CDR2 YNNKEL (reference sequence). Time point specified: persistent/refractory GD, antithyroid drugs over 5 years with positive TRAb. Following extraction of RNA from PBMCs, that RNA was used to make the TCR library. Remarks on this clonotype: Germline is not matched at one junction end, which may reflect a read error.

The material was peripheral blood mononuclear cells (PBMCs), obtained when the disease was refractory, from a patient treated with antithyroid drugs. The sequence was collected from a female donor with Graves disease. The V and J genes are TRBV3-1 and TRBJ1-3, with D maybe TRBD1 (6 bases). The CDR3 is CASSPTGFSGDTIYF. The CDR3 coding sequence is TGTGCCAGCAGCCCCACAGGGTTCTCTGGAGACACCATATATTTT.